This T cell receptor (beta chain) stems from a study of T-cell memory formation after mild COVID-19. Study details: TCR clusters were largely donor specific. Overall study findings and caveats: Shrinking CD4+ clones resided mostly in CM and EM, and CD8+ ones in EMRA.

Concerning this clonotype: Its antigen is undetermined.

The CDR3 covers 12 residues. With 8 bases clipped from V and 5 bases from J, the junction kept 3 bases outside the gene matches. Germline V lookup: CDR1 SEHNR, CDR2 FQNEAQ (reference sequence). 5'RACE with constant-segment primers built TCRalpha and TCRbeta cDNA libraries with UMIs. TCRdb ran MiXCR on the 5' RACE reads and lists one entry per CDR3 protein. The table has approximately 430,000 distinct CDR3 sequences, 23% seen once; the top ten hold approximately 14%. The V call is TRBV7-9, the J call TRBJ1-5; 7 nucleotides align to TRBD1. The specimen sequenced was PBMCs or a T cell subset sorted from them (not recorded which). This clonotype originated in an adult woman who had mild COVID-19 (a few samples of this study predate the infection). Cell type and time point are not known. The DNA for the CDR3 is TGTGCCAGCGGAACAGGGGATCAGCCCCAGCATTTT. It encodes CASGTGDQPQHF.